Listed below are T cell receptor beta chains from one sample, sequenced in a study of prognosis after radiotherapy for stage I lung cancer. TCRdb re-called the multiplex PCR reads with MiXCR, one entry per CDR3 protein. The table lists fewer than 25,000 distinct CDR3 sequences, 40% of them singletons, with 55% to 70% in the top ten. The sequences come from PBMCs, collected before or after stereotactic body radiation therapy (not recorded which). Every receptor here comes from a donor over 45 with non-small cell lung cancer. Both conserved end residues are part of each CDR3. Each record gives: J gene, D gene, clone size, V gene, CDR3 protein, CDR3 DNA. D genes are given only for firm matches. Only some rows state a clone size, as once, few, many or a class for expanded clones.

>TRBJ1-2|NA|NA|TRBV28
CASKTVLGYTF
TGTGCCAGCAAGACAGTCCTTGGCTACACCTTC
>TRBJ2-1|TRBD1|medium-sized|TRBV11-3
CASSLVTGGLLYNEQFF
TGTGCCAGCAGCTTAGTAACAGGGGGACTCCTCTACAATGAGCAGTTCTTC
>TRBJ2-5|TRBD2|many|TRBV6-2/TRBV6-3
CASRPSGRIWETQYF
TGTGCCAGCAGGCCTAGCGGGAGAATTTGGGAGACCCAGTACTTC
>TRBJ2-1|TRBD2|NA|TRBV7-3
CASSARSGLAEDNEQFF
TGTGCCAGCAGCGCCCGGTCCGGTCTAGCGGAGGACAATGAGCAGTTCTTC
>TRBJ1-1|NA|once|TRBV5-1
CASSLEGVPRAFF
TGCGCCAGCAGCTTGGAGGGAGTCCCGAGAGCTTTCTTT
>TRBJ2-5|NA|many|TRBV30
CAWTLGAGETQYF
TGTGCCTGGACGTTAGGGGCTGGGGAGACCCAGTACTTC
>TRBJ2-7|NA|NA|TRBV12-5
CASGTGRWEQYF
TGTGCTAGTGGGACGGGGCGTTGGGAGCAGTACTTC
>TRBJ2-6|NA|NA|TRBV9
CASSVASSGANVMTF
TGTGCCAGCAGCGTAGCAAGCTCTGGGGCCAACGTAATGACTTTC
>TRBJ2-5|NA|many|TRBV5-1
CASSFLETQYF
TGCGCCAGCAGCTTCTTGGAGACCCAGTACTTC
>TRBJ1-2|TRBD1|many|TRBV18
CASSPPTGPGYGYTF
TGTGCCAGCTCACCGCCGACAGGGCCAGGCTATGGCTACACCTTC
>TRBJ2-5|NA|many|TRBV5-6
CASSLAGLALQETQYF
TGTGCCAGCAGCCTCGCTGGGCTAGCTTTGCAAGAGACCCAGTACTTC
>TRBJ2-1|NA|many|TRBV10-2
CASSESGGRLEEQFF
TGCGCCAGCAGTGAGTCTGGCGGGCGATTGGAGGAGCAGTTCTTC
>TRBJ2-3|TRBD1|NA|TRBV28
CASSKGQIYTDTQYF
TGTGCCAGCAGTAAGGGACAGATCTACACAGATACGCAGTATTTT
>TRBJ2-7|TRBD2|many|TRBV7-2
CASSPLGLAGRLLSYEQYF
TGTGCCAGCAGCCCCCTGGGACTAGCGGGGCGACTACTATCCTACGAGCAGTACTTC
>TRBJ1-2|NA|NA|TRBV12-3/TRBV12-4
CASSPAPSGANYGYTF
TGTGCCAGCAGCCCTGCCCCCTCCGGCGCTAACTATGGCTACACCTTC
>TRBJ2-7|NA|many|TRBV5-1
CASSVSGDYEQYF
TGCGCCAGCAGCGTATCAGGGGACTACGAGCAGTACTTC
>TRBJ2-1|TRBD2|many|TRBV5-1
CASSLGTSGRLLYNEQFF
TGCGCCAGCAGCTTGGGGACTAGCGGGAGGCTCCTCTACAATGAGCAGTTCTTC
>TRBJ1-5|NA|many|TRBV27
CASSLTGGQPQHF
TGTGCCAGCAGCCTGACAGGCGGACAGCCCCAGCATTTT
>TRBJ2-1|TRBD2|NA|TRBV30
CAWSGLAGGRDGEQFF
TGTGCCTGGAGCGGACTAGCGGGGGGCCGTGATGGTGAGCAGTTCTTC
>TRBJ1-5|NA|many|TRBV2
CASRVLGNQPQHF
TGTGCCAGCAGAGTCCTTGGCAATCAGCCCCAGCATTTT
>TRBJ2-1|TRBD1|many|TRBV29-1
CSVGQGYNEQFF
TGCAGCGTTGGACAGGGCTACAATGAGCAGTTCTTC
>TRBJ2-7|NA|NA|TRBV2
CASRVTIGGSYEQYF
TGTGCCAGCAGAGTTACTATCGGGGGTTCCTACGAGCAGTACTTC
>TRBJ1-5|TRBD1|NA|TRBV28
CASSLMPRGPRQPQHF
TGTGCCAGCAGCTTAATGCCCAGGGGGCCGCGGCAGCCCCAGCATTTT
>TRBJ1-2|NA|many|TRBV6-8
CASSPGHLGYTF
TGTGCCAGCAGTCCTGGACACCTAGGCTACACCTTC
>TRBJ1-4|NA|NA|TRBV5-1
CASSLWGVQDSSNEKLFF
TGCGCCAGCAGCTTGTGGGGTGTCCAGGATTCTTCTAATGAAAAACTGTTTTTT
>TRBJ1-2|NA|many|TRBV7-2
CASSFTGYYGYTF
TGTGCCAGCAGCTTTACAGGGTACTATGGCTACACCTTC
>TRBJ2-1|TRBD2|many|TRBV11-2
CASSYSGSPHNEQFF
TGTGCCAGCAGCTATAGCGGGAGTCCCCACAATGAGCAGTTCTTC
>TRBJ1-5|NA|many|TRBV19
CASSIQVGQPQHF
TGTGCCAGTAGTATTCAGGTCGGTCAGCCCCAGCATTTT
>TRBJ2-3|TRBD2|many|TRBV19
CASSIDDSGIVTDTQYF
TGTGCCAGTAGTATAGATGATAGCGGGATTGTCACAGATACGCAGTATTTT
>TRBJ2-5|TRBD1|many|TRBV28
CASSPQTGGVETQYF
TGTGCCAGCAGTCCCCAGACAGGGGGCGTAGAGACCCAGTACTTC
>TRBJ1-3|NA|many|TRBV19
CASRPPSGNTIYF
TGTGCCAGTAGACCCCCTTCTGGAAACACCATATATTTT
>TRBJ2-1|TRBD2|NA|TRBV6-6
CASSYSSLMVAGVGNEQFF
TGTGCCAGCAGTTACTCGTCCCTCATGGTAGCGGGAGTTGGCAATGAGCAGTTCTTC
>TRBJ2-7|NA|NA|TRBV6-2/TRBV6-3
CASSDPYEQYF
TGTGCCAGCAGCGATCCCTACGAGCAGTACTTC
>TRBJ2-7|TRBD2|many|TRBV14
CASSHGGRTLREQYF
TGTGCCAGCAGCCATGGCGGGAGAACCCTCAGGGAGCAGTACTTC
>TRBJ1-2|TRBD1|NA|TRBV5-1
CASSWGQSNYGYTF
TGCGCCAGCAGCTGGGGACAGTCTAACTATGGCTACACCTTC
>TRBJ2-3|TRBD2|many|TRBV10-2
CASSDPAGLAENTDTQYF
TGCGCCAGCAGTGACCCCGCGGGACTAGCGGAGAACACAGATACGCAGTATTTT
>TRBJ2-7|NA|many|TRBV10-3
CAISESAAYEQYF
TGTGCCATCAGTGAGAGCGCCGCCTACGAGCAGTACTTC
>TRBJ1-1|NA|NA|TRBV6-2/TRBV6-3
CASSYSQGLRTEAFF
TGTGCCAGCAGTTATTCACAGGGTCTGAGGACTGAAGCTTTCTTT
>TRBJ2-2|TRBD2|many|TRBV12-3/TRBV12-4
CASSLVRRTSFGELFF
TGTGCCAGCAGTTTAGTAAGGCGGACTAGCTTCGGGGAGCTGTTTTTT
>TRBJ2-3|NA|many|TRBV28
CASSGTLSTDTQYF
TGTGCCAGCAGTGGAACCCTTAGCACAGATACGCAGTATTTT
>TRBJ1-2|NA|NA|TRBV9
CASSVAVRSNGYTF
TGTGCCAGCAGCGTAGCTGTCAGGTCGAATGGCTACACCTTC
>TRBJ2-5|TRBD2|NA|TRBV5-1
CASSFLAGEETQYF
TGCGCCAGCAGCTTTCTAGCGGGGGAAGAGACCCAGTACTTC
>TRBJ1-2|NA|many|TRBV7-2
CASSPSRATPKGYTF
TGTGCCAGCAGCCCTAGTAGGGCCACTCCTAAAGGCTACACCTTC
>TRBJ1-5|TRBD1|many|TRBV7-9
CASSLVGQGADSNQPQHF
TGTGCCAGCAGCTTAGTGGGACAGGGGGCGGATAGCAATCAGCCCCAGCATTTT
>TRBJ1-2|NA|NA|TRBV20-1
CSASDGTTGYYGYTF
TGCAGTGCTAGTGACGGGACGACGGGGTACTATGGCTACACCTTC
>TRBJ1-4|NA|many|TRBV27
CASSTRISNEKLFF
TGTGCCAGCAGCACTAGGATATCTAATGAAAAACTGTTTTTT
>TRBJ1-4|NA|many|TRBV19
CASSERTDVNEKLFF
TGTGCCAGTAGTGAAAGGACAGATGTTAATGAAAAACTGTTTTTT
>TRBJ1-1|NA|few|TRBV20-1
CSARVNGGNTEAFF
TGCAGTGCTAGAGTGAATGGGGGGAACACTGAAGCTTTCTTT
>TRBJ2-4|NA|few|TRBV20-1
CSVPALAKNIQYF
TGCAGTGTTCCTGCACTAGCCAAAAACATTCAGTACTTC
>TRBJ1-4|NA|many|TRBV6-2/TRBV6-3
CASSYGTPRTNEKLFF
TGTGCCAGCAGTTACGGGACGCCGCGGACTAATGAAAAACTGTTTTTT
>TRBJ1-2|NA|NA|TRBV12-3/TRBV12-4
CASSLSGTTYTF
TGTGCCAGCAGTCTAAGCGGGACGACGTACACCTTC
>TRBJ1-2|NA|NA|TRBV28
CASSLPGRGYTF
TGTGCCAGCAGTTTACCAGGGAGAGGCTACACCTTC
>TRBJ2-7|TRBD2|many|TRBV2
CASSRTSGLSYEQYF
TGTGCCAGCAGTCGGACTAGCGGCTTATCCTACGAGCAGTACTTC
>TRBJ2-6|NA|NA|TRBV4-3
CASSQFAGANVLIF
TGCGCCAGCAGCCAATTCGCTGGGGCCAACGTCCTGATTTTC
>TRBJ1-2|TRBD1|NA|TRBV20-1
CSARGDRENYGYTF
TGCAGTGCTAGGGGGGACAGGGAGAACTATGGCTACACCTTC
>TRBJ1-2|NA|NA|TRBV7-2
CASSPRTWRSGYTF
TGTGCCAGTAGCCCCCGGACATGGAGAAGTGGCTACACCTTC
>TRBJ2-7|NA|many|TRBV12-3/TRBV12-4
CASSLLPAGLNEQYF
TGTGCCAGCAGTTTACTCCCGGCGGGACTCAACGAGCAGTACTTC
>TRBJ2-2|TRBD2|NA|TRBV9
CASSVELAGESGELFF
TGTGCCAGCAGCGTAGAGCTAGCGGGAGAATCCGGGGAGCTGTTTTTT
>TRBJ2-2|NA|NA|TRBV19
CASSIGAGANTGELFF
TGTGCCAGTAGTATAGGGGCAGGGGCGAACACCGGGGAGCTGTTTTTT